What follows is one TCR beta chain and its context. The antigen remains unidentified. Germline is not matched at one junction end, which may reflect a read error. The tissue used was unsorted bulk material of roughly 17-33 mg. RNA and DNA were co-extracted from it with the AllPrep DNA/RNA mini kit. Donors underwent surgery for histopathologically diagnosed primary liver carcinoma. The sample belongs to a study of tumor-infiltrating lymphocytes in primary liver carcinoma. Study information: Staged T1-T3 N0M0, the tumors had sizes that ranged from roughly 4 to 10 cm across. The study obtained roughly 3.5 to 7.13 million productive TCRbeta reads per sample, similar across tissue types.

From germline, CDR1 is SGHAT and CDR2 FQNNGV. The CDR3 runs to 16 residues. Making TCR beta cDNA involved around 510 ng total RNA and a constant-region primer. Amplification in three nested multiplex PCR rounds with slightly modified ARM-PCR gave rise to TCR beta libraries. The first two PCR rounds used TRBV1-TRBV30 forward primers with a C-beta reverse primer, about 10 cycles each. TCRdb re-called the multiplex PCR reads with MiXCR, one entry per CDR3 protein. The profile covers roughly 100,000 distinct CDR3 sequences, with roughly 85% appearing a single time and approximately 20% taken by the ten largest. Whole-study findings and limits: No more than about 8-24% of top clones could be seen in all five tumor regions.

The gene calls are TRBV11-2 and TRBJ1-5; perhaps TRBD1 as D (6 bases). What was sequenced was liver tumor tissue from sampling region 3. Specified subset: tumor region T3, left-lateral pole. This clonotype was sampled from a man aged 35 to 55 with primary liver carcinoma and hepatitis B virus infection. Here the CDR3 DNA reads TGTGCCAGCATCTTAGGGGGGGCCGGACCTTATCAGCCTCAGCATTTT. Amino acid sequence: CASILGGAGPYQPQHF.